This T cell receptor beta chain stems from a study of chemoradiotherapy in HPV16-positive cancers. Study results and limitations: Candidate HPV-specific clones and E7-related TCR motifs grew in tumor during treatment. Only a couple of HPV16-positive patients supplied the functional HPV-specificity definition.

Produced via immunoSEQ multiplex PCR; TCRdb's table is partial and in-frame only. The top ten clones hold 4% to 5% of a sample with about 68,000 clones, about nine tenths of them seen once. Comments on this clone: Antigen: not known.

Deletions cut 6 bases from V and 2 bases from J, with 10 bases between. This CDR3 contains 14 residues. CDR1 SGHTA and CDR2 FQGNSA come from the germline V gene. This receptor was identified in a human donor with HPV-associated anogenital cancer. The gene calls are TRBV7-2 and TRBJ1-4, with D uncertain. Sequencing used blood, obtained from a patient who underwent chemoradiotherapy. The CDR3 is CASRGMGTNEKLFF. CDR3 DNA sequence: TGTGCCAGCAGGGGGATGGGGACTAATGAAAAACTGTTTTTT.